This T cell receptor beta chain came from a study of vaccination and CD4 T cells after COVID-19. Study overall: PCR on nasal swabs identified SARS-CoV-2 in convalescent patients, of whom fewer than ten were mild and one severe.

This clonotype was counted a few times. The antigen remains undetermined. Treatment denoted: roughly 10-day PBMC culture with coronavirus spike peptide pools or control peptides (ViraFEST assay). Wells contained roughly 2.2 million PBMCs each, and these were cultured with around 9.6 IU/ml IL-2 and approximately 9.5 ug/ml peptide pools. Scientists separated out CD4+ T cells through negative selection following 10 days in culture. The Oncomine TCR Beta short-read assay generated sequence data from the DNA of cultured CD4+ T cells. The template was genomic DNA from cultured CD4+ T cells. TCRdb ran MiXCR on the PCR reads and lists one entry per CDR3 protein. The table includes about 11,000 distinct CDR3 sequences, 55% to 60% detected once. There are 14 residues in the CDR3. V was clipped by 6 bases and J by 1 base, with 12 bases between them. Germline values: CDR1 SGHNT, CDR2 YENEEA.

This chain uses TRBV11-3 with TRBJ1-1; D unclear. Sequencing was done on a sample of CD4+ T cells from blood, cultured in vitro. This TCR was sampled from a human donor who had recovered from COVID-19. Here the CDR3 DNA reads TGTGCCAGCAGTTACCAACCAGGGAACACTGAAGCTTTCTTT. Amino acid sequence: CASSYQPGNTEAFF.